This passage covers 8 T cell receptor beta chains from one sample sequenced in a study of T cells after yellow fever vaccination. TCRdb reprocessed the 5' RACE reads via MiXCR and lists one record per CDR3 protein. The table includes 400,000 or so distinct CDR3 sequences, approximately 10% detected once. The sequenced sample was PBMCs, obtained on the day of the first yellow fever vaccination. These receptors originate from a man aged 18 to 30 who received the YFV17D yellow fever vaccine.

The table lists this clonotype with a few counts. The CDR3 region has the DNA TGTGCCAGCAAAGAATGGGACAGGAACACTGAAGCTTTCTTT. Its translation: CASKEWDRNTEAFF. The V call is TRBV6-1, the J call TRBJ1-1, with 7 bases matching TRBD1. The germline V gene encodes CDR1 MNHNS and CDR2 SASEGT. CDR3 length equals 14 residues. V shed 7 bases, J shed 1 base, and the junction held 6 bases outside the gene matches.

This chain links TRBV4-3 with TRBJ2-1; D perhaps matches TRBD1 (5 bases). CDR3 length: 17 amino acids. V was clipped by 4 bases and J by 5 bases, with 21 bases between them. The germline CDR1 and CDR2 sequences are LGHNA and YSLEER. CDR3 coding DNA: TGCGCCAGCAGCCCAGGAGTCCCCGCGGACAAGAACAATGAGCAGTTCTTC. Residues: CASSPGVPADKNNEQFF.

The V call is TRBV5-1, the J call TRBJ2-7; D is unclear. Germline CDR1 and CDR2: SGHRS and YFSETQ. This CDR3 has 13 amino acids. V shed 2 bases and J shed 7 bases, with 13 bases lying between them. The CDR3 DNA reads as TGCGCCAGCAGCTTAGGGTCCTCGGAAGAGCAGTACTTC. Translating gives CASSLGSSEEQYF.

This clonotype was seen repeatedly, ten times or more. This chain uses TRBV6-2 or TRBV6-3 with TRBJ1-2, with 7 bases lining up with TRBD1. Germline CDR1 reads MNHEY; CDR2 reads SVGEGT. Germline trimming cut 0 bases from V and 8 bases from J; bases unmatched to any gene: 0. The CDR3 length is 12 residues. CDR3 DNA sequence: TGTGCCAGCAGTTACTCGACAGGGGGCTACACCTTC. Translation gives CASSYSTGGYTF.

This clonotype came up a few times. This chain uses TRBV7-9 with TRBJ2-1; D may be TRBD2 (5 bases). The CDR3 loop spans 14 amino acids. Looked up from germline, CDR1 is SEHNR and CDR2 is FQNEAQ (reference sequence). V shed 8 bases and J shed 0 bases, with 11 bases lying between them. CDR3 region: CASGGSSSYNEQFF. CDR3 nucleotides: TGTGCCAGCGGCGGGTCAAGCTCCTACAATGAGCAGTTCTTC.

This clonotype was seen a handful of times. V and J are TRBV29-1 and TRBJ2-1; D ambiguous. The germline gives CDR1 SQVTM, CDR2 ANQGSEA. This CDR3 has 13 residues. V gave up 4 bases and J gave up 4 bases, with 11 bases separating them. The CDR3 sequence: CSVVGSRYNEQFF. The CDR3, as DNA: TGCAGCGTTGTGGGCAGCCGGTACAATGAGCAGTTCTTC.

In this sample, this clonotype turned up many times. J is TRBJ2-5 and V is TRBV7-2, with D perhaps assigned TRBD1 or TRBD2 (5 bases each). There are 14 residues in the CDR3. Germline CDR1 and CDR2: SGHTA and FQGNSA. V was shortened by 1 base and J by 0 bases, with 6 bases between the two germline ends. The DNA of the CDR3 is TGTGCCAGCAGCTTAGGGGGGTACCAAGAGACCCAGTACTTC. Protein sequence: CASSLGGYQETQYF.

The chain combines TRBV7-2 with TRBJ2-3, with 12 bases fitting TRBD2. The CDR3 contains 16 residues. Germline values: CDR1 SGHTA, CDR2 FQGNSA. Trimming at V came to 3 bases and at J to 5 bases, leaving 6 bases not matched to a gene. For the CDR3, the DNA is TGTGCCAGCAGCTTGGCTAGCGGGGGGGCAATAGATACGCAGTATTTT. It translates to CASSLASGGAIDTQYF.